Described below is a single T cell receptor beta chain sequence and its context. Its specificity is unknown. Each and every patient relapsed after autologous stem cell transplantation, and patients got differing brentuximab vedotin exposure. The data are from a study of PD-1 blockade in classical Hodgkin lymphoma. Whole-study context: Nivolumab dosed at 3 mg/kg went to patients intravenously every 2 weeks.

Here immunoSEQ multiplex PCR was the method, and the copy in TCRdb shows in-frame clones only, minus some. The data show 20,000 or so clones, with approximately 84% seen just once and roughly 6.6% held by the top ten. General study points: Patients with an early start, nivolumab under 1 year after ASCT, were excluded.

The J segment lost 8 bases and the V segment lost 1 base, leaving 4 bases of the junction unmatched. Germline V gene lookup returns CDR1 SGHVS and CDR2 FNYEAQ. The CDR3 extends over 13 amino acids. V gene TRBV7-6 combines with J gene TRBJ1-1, with 7 bases matching TRBD1. Sequencing was performed on peripheral blood mononuclear cells (PBMCs), taken at baseline. This TCR was sampled from a human donor with classical Hodgkin lymphoma. CDR3 residues: CASSLGGRGEAFF. The CDR3, as DNA: TGTGCCAGCAGCTTAGGAGGCAGGGGGGAAGCTTTCTTT.